The clone carrying this T cell receptor beta chain was detected only a few times. Its specificity is unknown. This entry comes from a study of CD8+ T cells in alopecia areata. The overall study: Treated patients received oral tofacitinib, 5 to 10 mg twice daily.

Points from the study as a whole: Sequences from scalp samples also cover resident alphabeta T cells of normal skin.

In each case, RNA was isolated and then reverse transcribed into cDNA as the sequencing template. Sequencing used immunoSEQ multiplex PCR; TCRdb keeps in-frame clones, though not all of them. The data hold some 120,000 clones, with 60% to 65% observed a single time. Indicated treatment: oral pan-JAK inhibitor, 5-10 mg twice daily. Those with alopecia areata gave lesional scalp punch biopsies and peripheral blood. The CDR3 is 16 amino acids. V was pared by 2 bases and J by 2 bases, with 17 bases between. CDR1 is GTSNPN, CDR2 SVGIG, per germline (reference sequence). The TCR was taken from a human donor with alopecia areata. This rearrangement joins TRBV30 to TRBJ2-3; D uncertain. Sequenced here: CD4+ T cells sorted from blood, sampled at week 4, from a patient treated with tofacitinib. The CDR3 protein is CAWSQITFGITDTQYF. The CDR3 nucleotides read TGTGCCTGGAGTCAGATCACGTTCGGAATCACAGATACGCAGTATTTT. The full variable domain, completed using reference TRBV30 and TRBJ2-3, is SQTIHQWPATLVQPVGSPLSLECTVEGTSNPNLYWYRQAAGRGLQLLFYSVGIGQISSEVPQNLSASRPQDRQFILSSKKLLLSDSGFYLCAWSQITFGITDTQYFGPGTRLTVL.